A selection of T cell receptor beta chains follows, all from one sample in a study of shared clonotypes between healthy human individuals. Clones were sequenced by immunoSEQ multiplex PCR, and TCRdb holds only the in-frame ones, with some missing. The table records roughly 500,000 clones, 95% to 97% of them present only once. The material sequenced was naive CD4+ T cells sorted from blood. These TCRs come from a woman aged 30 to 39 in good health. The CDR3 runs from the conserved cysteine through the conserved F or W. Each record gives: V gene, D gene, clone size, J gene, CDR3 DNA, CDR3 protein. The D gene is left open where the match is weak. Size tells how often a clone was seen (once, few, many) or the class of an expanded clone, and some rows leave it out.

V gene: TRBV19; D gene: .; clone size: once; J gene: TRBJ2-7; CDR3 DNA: TGTGCCAGTAGTATCTCCTCTCCAGGAGTCTACGAGCAGTACTTC; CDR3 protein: CASSISSPGVYEQYF
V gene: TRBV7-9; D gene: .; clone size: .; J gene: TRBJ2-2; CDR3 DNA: TGTGCCAGCAGCCGCGTCGGAGAGTCTACCGGGGAGCTGTTTTTT; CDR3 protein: CASSRVGESTGELFF
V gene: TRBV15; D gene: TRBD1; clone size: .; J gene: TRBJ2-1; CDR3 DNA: TGTGCCACCAGCAGACTCATCGGGGGACAGGGAAAATACAATGAGCAGTTCTTC; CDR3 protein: CATSRLIGGQGKYNEQFF
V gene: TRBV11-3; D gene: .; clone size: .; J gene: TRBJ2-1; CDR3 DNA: TGTGCCAGCAGCTTAGGAGGTTTCTCCTACAATGAGCAGTTCTTC; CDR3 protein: CASSLGGFSYNEQFF
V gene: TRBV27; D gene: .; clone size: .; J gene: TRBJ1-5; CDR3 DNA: TGTGCCAGCAGTTTTGGGCAGTTAAATCAGCCCCAGCATTTT; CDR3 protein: CASSFGQLNQPQHF
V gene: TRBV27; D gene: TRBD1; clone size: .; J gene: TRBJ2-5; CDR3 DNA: TGTGCCAGCAGTTCCGGGACAGGGACTTTGGAGACCCAGTACTTC; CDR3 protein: CASSSGTGTLETQYF
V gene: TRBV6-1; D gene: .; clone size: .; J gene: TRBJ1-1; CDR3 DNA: TGTGCCAGCAGAGCCCGCCAGGGGACTGAAGCTTTCTTT; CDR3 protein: CASRARQGTEAFF
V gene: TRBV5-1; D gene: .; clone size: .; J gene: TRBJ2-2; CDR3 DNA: TGCGCCAGCAGCTTGGAATGGGAGCTGTTTTTT; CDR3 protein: CASSLEWELFF
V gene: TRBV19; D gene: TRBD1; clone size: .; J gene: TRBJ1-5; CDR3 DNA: TGTGCCAGTGGAGGACAGGGTGGCAATCAGCCCCAGCATTTT; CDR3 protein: CASGGQGGNQPQHF
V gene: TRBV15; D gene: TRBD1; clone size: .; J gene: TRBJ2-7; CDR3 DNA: TGTGCCACCGGGTACGACAGGGAATCCTACGAGCAGTACTTC; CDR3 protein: CATGYDRESYEQYF
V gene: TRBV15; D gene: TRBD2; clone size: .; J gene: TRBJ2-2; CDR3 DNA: TGTGCCACCAGCAGAAAGGGGGCGACTAGCGGGTTGCCCCTAAACACCGGGGAGCTGTTTTTT; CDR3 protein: CATSRKGATSGLPLNTGELFF
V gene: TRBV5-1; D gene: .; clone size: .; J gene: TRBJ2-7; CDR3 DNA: TGCGCCAGCAGCTTAGGGGTCGAATACGAGCAGTACTTC; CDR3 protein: CASSLGVEYEQYF
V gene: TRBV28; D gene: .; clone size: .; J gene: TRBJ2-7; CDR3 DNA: TGTGCCAGCAGACCCCTGCGGAGGGCCGTCACCTACGAGCAGTACTTC; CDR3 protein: CASRPLRRAVTYEQYF
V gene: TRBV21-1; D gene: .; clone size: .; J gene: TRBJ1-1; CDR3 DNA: TGTGCCAGCAGCCGTCGGCGAACGGGGACTGAAGCTTTCTTT; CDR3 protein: CASSRRRTGTEAFF
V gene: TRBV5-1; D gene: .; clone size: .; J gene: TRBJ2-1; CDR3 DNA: TGCGCCAGCAGCCCCGGCGCTCTAGCACGCAATGAGCAGTTCTTC; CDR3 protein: CASSPGALARNEQFF
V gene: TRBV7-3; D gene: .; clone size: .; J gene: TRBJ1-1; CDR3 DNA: TGTGCCAGCAGCTTAGACAGGAACACTGAAGCTTTCTTT; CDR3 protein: CASSLDRNTEAFF
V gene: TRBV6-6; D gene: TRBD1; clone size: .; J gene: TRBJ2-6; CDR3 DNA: TGTGCCACCCAGGGGGAGTATCCTGGGGCCAACGTCCTGACTTTC; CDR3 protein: CATQGEYPGANVLTF